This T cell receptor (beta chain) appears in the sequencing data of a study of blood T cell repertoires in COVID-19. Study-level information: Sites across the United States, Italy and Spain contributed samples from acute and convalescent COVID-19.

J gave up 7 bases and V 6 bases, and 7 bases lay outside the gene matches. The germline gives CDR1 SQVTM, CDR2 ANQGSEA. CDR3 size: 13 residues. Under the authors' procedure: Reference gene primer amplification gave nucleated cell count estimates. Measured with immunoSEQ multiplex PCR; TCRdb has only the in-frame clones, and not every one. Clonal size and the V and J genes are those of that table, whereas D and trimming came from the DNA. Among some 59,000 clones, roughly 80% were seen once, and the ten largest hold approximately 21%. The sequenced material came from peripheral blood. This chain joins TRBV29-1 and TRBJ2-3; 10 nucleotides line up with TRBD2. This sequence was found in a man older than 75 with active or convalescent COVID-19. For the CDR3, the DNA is TGCAGCGTCCCTAGCGGGAGCTTTCATACGCAGTATTTT. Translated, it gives CSVPSGSFHTQYF.